These 5 T cell receptor delta chains came from one sample sequenced in a study of γδ T cells in repeated Plasmodium falciparum infection. TCRdb made new clone calls on the multiplex PCR reads using CATT. The table has about 51,000 delta-chain clones, roughly 1.9% seen once; the top ten hold around 22%. Vgamma9/Vdelta2+ and Vdelta2-negative gammadelta T cells were flow-sorted from PBMC for bulk sequencing. The sequenced sample consisted of gamma-delta T cells from blood. These receptors came from a pool of human donors (malaria-infected and uninfected, not separated).

This clone occurred a few times. This DNA translates differently at residue 4 from the TCRdb protein, which is that of a much larger clone; a read error is likely, and the protein shown is the DNA's own translation. DNA for the CDR3: TGTGCTCTTAGGGAACTAAGGCCGATACCCTCCCTTCTGGGGGAGAACACCGATAAACTCATCTTT. Translation: CALRELRPIPSLLGENTDKLIF. The rearrangement joins TRDV1 to TRDJ1; 8 bases are a match to TRDD3. The J gene, not given by TCRdb, was assigned here from a germline match of the nucleotide sequence. Germline CDR1 reads TSWWSYY; CDR2 reads QGS. The CDR3 is 22 residues long.

In its sample, this clone was seen a few times. This DNA translates differently at residue 5 from the TCRdb protein, which is that of a much larger clone; a read error is likely, and the protein shown is the DNA's own translation. The chain employs TRDV3 and TRDJ1; 8 nucleotides agree with TRDD3. V dropped 0 bases and J dropped 6; count of bases not matched to a gene: 6. CDR1 TVYSNPD and CDR2 GDNSRS come from the germline V gene (reference sequence). The CDR3 extends over 13 amino acids. CDR3 coding DNA: TGTGCCTTTAGGAGGGGCTGGGGGAATAAACTCATCTTT. Translating it yields CAFRRGWGNKLIF.

In its sample, this clone was seen a few times. A read error likely explains this, since a far larger clone differs by one base. Other DNA sequences in the sample encode the same CDR3. This chain uses TRDV1 with TRDJ1, with a possible D match to TRDD2 (9 bases). TCRdb does not report a J gene; here it was assigned by matching the DNA to germline references. The CDR3 is 25 amino acids. CDR1 and CDR2 from the germline V gene are TSWWSYY and QGS. DNA of the CDR3: TGTGCTCTGGGGGAACTCCATGCCTTCCTACCATACTGGGGGTCCCCTCCGGCGTACACCGATAAACTCATCTTT. Its protein product is CALGELHAFLPYWGSPPAYTDKLIF.

Details on this clone: A far larger clone differs by one base, so this is likely a read error. Other DNA sequences of this sample code for an identical CDR3. The J gene was not called, though the V gene is TRDV3; the table assigns TRDD3, which was not confirmed against the DNA. Germline V gene lookup returns CDR1 TVYSNPD and CDR2 GDNSRS (reference sequence). The CDR3 has 21 residues. The CDR3 region has the DNA TGTGCCTTCCCTACTATGGGAGTGTACTGGGGGATAAGATCGCACACCGATAAGCTCATCTTT. Translation gives CAFPTMGVYWGIRSHTDKLIF.

As concerns this clone: The amino acid sequence in TCRdb belongs to a much larger clone and departs from this DNA's translation at residue 5, likely a sequencing read error; the sequence shown is translated from the DNA. The V gene is TRDV3, the J gene TRDJ1, with 13 bases matching TRDD3. Because TCRdb records no J gene, it was assigned here through a match of the DNA to germline. V lost 5 bases, J lost 2 bases, and 26 bases stayed unmatched. Germline V CDR1 and CDR2: TVYSNPD, GDNSRS (reference sequence). The CDR3 is made up of 21 amino acids. CDR3 amino acids: CARNTNVPLHWGIRKTDKLIF. Here the CDR3 DNA reads TGTGCCCGGAACACTAATGTCCCGCTCCACTGGGGGATACGGAAAACCGATAAACTCATCTTT.